The rows below give T cell receptor beta chains drawn from one sample of a study of blood T cell repertoires in COVID-19. Sequencing used immunoSEQ multiplex PCR; TCRdb keeps in-frame clones, though not all of them. Among roughly 350,000 clones listed, roughly 85% were seen once. The sequencing sample was made of peripheral blood. The receptors were sampled from a woman aged 18 to 35 with acute or convalescent COVID-19. The CDR3 runs from the conserved cysteine through the conserved F or W. The order of the fields is J gene, clone size, V gene, D gene, CDR3 length, CDR3 protein, CDR3 DNA. The D gene is left open where the match is weak. Rows give clone size only sometimes, using once, few, many, or a class for an expanded clone.

TRBJ2-1	once	TRBV28	TRBD2	20	CASSYKRSGTSGRLSHEQFF	TGTGCCAGCAGTTATAAACGAAGTGGGACTAGCGGGAGACTCTCCCATGAGCAGTTCTTC
TRBJ1-2	.	TRBV28	.	16	CASRNPPPGESRGYTF	TGTGCCAGCAGGAATCCACCCCCCGGGGAGAGTCGCGGCTACACCTTC
TRBJ1-5	.	TRBV6-1	TRBD1	14	CASSDWTGDQPQHF	TGTGCCAGCAGTGATTGGACAGGGGATCAGCCCCAGCATTTT
TRBJ2-1	.	TRBV10-1	TRBD2	15	CASSESASGTHEQFF	TGCGCCAGCAGTGAGTCGGCTAGCGGGACCCATGAGCAGTTCTTC
TRBJ1-1	once	TRBV18	.	12	CASSPSSTEAFF	TGTGCCAGCTCACCCTCGTCGACTGAAGCTTTCTTT
TRBJ1-6	.	TRBV6-2/TRBV6-3	TRBD1	12	CASSRDRVALHF	TGTGCCAGCAGTCGGGACAGGGTGGCCCTCCACTTT
TRBJ2-3	.	TRBV5-1	.	14	CASTKTVGTDTQYF	TGCGCCAGCACCAAGACAGTTGGCACAGATACGCAGTATTTT
TRBJ2-1	.	TRBV28	TRBD1	16	CASSSTQGAPYNEQFF	TGTGCCAGCAGTTCGACACAGGGGGCCCCCTACAATGAGCAGTTCTTC
TRBJ1-1	once	TRBV11-1	.	16	CASSSRQIVRNTEAFF	TGTGCCAGCAGCTCCAGACAGATCGTACGGAACACTGAAGCTTTCTTT
TRBJ2-7	once	TRBV29-1	TRBD2	14	CSVELLAGGDEQYF	TGCAGCGTTGAACTACTAGCGGGAGGGGACGAGCAGTACTTC
TRBJ2-7	.	TRBV30	.	12	CAWSFGSREQYF	TGTGCCTGGAGTTTCGGGAGCAGAGAGCAGTACTTC
TRBJ2-1	.	TRBV28	TRBD1	13	CASSPSWTGSQFF	TGTGCCAGCAGTCCCAGTTGGACAGGCTCGCAGTTCTTC
TRBJ1-1	few	TRBV6-5	.	11	CASPTGTEAFF	TGTGCCAGCCCGACAGGAACTGAAGCTTTCTTT
TRBJ2-3	.	TRBV6-5	TRBD2	15	CASGTSGGYTDTQYF	TGTGCCAGCGGGACTAGCGGAGGATACACAGATACGCAGTATTTT
TRBJ1-1	.	TRBV3-1/TRBV3-2	.	15	CASSQVGGGTTEAFF	TGTGCCAGCAGCCAAGTGGGAGGGGGGACCACTGAAGCTTTCTTT
TRBJ1-2	.	TRBV4-1	.	17	CASSQPTGRVQSYGYTF	TGCGCCAGCAGCCAACCGACAGGACGCGTTCAGAGCTATGGCTACACCTTC
TRBJ1-2	.	TRBV27	TRBD1	16	CASSLSGTGVGNGYTF	TGTGCCAGCAGTTTAAGCGGGACAGGAGTTGGGAATGGCTACACCTTC
TRBJ2-1	.	TRBV12-3/TRBV12-4	.	12	CASSGPGNEQFF	TGTGCCAGCAGTGGGCCAGGGAATGAGCAGTTCTTC
TRBJ2-5	.	TRBV5-1	.	14	CASSPRDVTETQYF	TGCGCCAGCAGCCCGCGGGACGTCACGGAGACCCAGTACTTC
TRBJ1-4	.	TRBV23-1	TRBD1	15	CASSHQDRENEKLFF	TGCGCCAGCAGTCACCAAGACAGGGAAAATGAAAAACTGTTTTTT
TRBJ1-3	once	TRBV2	.	14	CASIPGTGGNTIYF	TGTGCCAGCATCCCGGGAACGGGTGGAAACACCATATATTTT
TRBJ2-3	.	TRBV3-1/TRBV3-2	TRBD2	16	CASSQDGGRLPDTQYF	TGTGCCAGCAGCCAAGATGGCGGGAGACTCCCAGATACGCAGTATTTT
TRBJ2-5	many	TRBV12-5	TRBD1	15	CASGSGTGTQETQYF	TGTGCTAGTGGTTCCGGGACAGGGACCCAAGAGACCCAGTACTTC
TRBJ1-2	.	TRBV6-6	TRBD1	10	CAIQGNGYTF	TGTGCCATACAGGGGAATGGCTACACCTTC
TRBJ2-7	.	TRBV27	.	13	CASSLLLGGEQYF	TGTGCCAGCAGTTTATTGCTAGGTGGCGAGCAGTACTTC
TRBJ1-1	.	TRBV5-4	TRBD1	15	CASSLGQGAGAEAFF	TGTGCCAGCAGCTTGGGACAGGGGGCCGGGGCTGAAGCTTTCTTT
TRBJ1-2	.	TRBV27	.	16	CASSPRFRQSNYGYTF	TGTGCCAGCAGTCCCCGATTTCGACAGTCTAACTATGGCTACACCTTC
TRBJ2-3	many	TRBV6-6	TRBD1	15	CASSYSGQGTDTQYF	TGTGCCAGCAGTTACTCGGGACAGGGAACAGATACGCAGTATTTT
TRBJ2-7	.	TRBV10-3	.	15	CAISGESRGSYEQYF	TGTGCCATCAGTGGGGAGTCGCGTGGGTCCTACGAGCAGTACTTC
TRBJ1-5	.	TRBV9	.	15	CASSVSGQTSQPQHF	TGTGCCAGCAGCGTTTCGGGACAAACAAGTCAGCCCCAGCATTTT
TRBJ1-6	.	TRBV5-4	TRBD1	13	CASSSRTGSPLHF	TGTGCCAGCAGCTCACGGACAGGTTCACCCCTCCACTTT
TRBJ1-1	.	TRBV6-2/TRBV6-3	.	12	CASSRQVTEAFF	TGTGCCAGCAGTAGACAGGTCACTGAAGCTTTCTTT
TRBJ2-5	.	TRBV24-1	.	13	CATSQGSQETQYF	TGTGCCACCAGCCAGGGGAGCCAAGAGACCCAGTACTTC